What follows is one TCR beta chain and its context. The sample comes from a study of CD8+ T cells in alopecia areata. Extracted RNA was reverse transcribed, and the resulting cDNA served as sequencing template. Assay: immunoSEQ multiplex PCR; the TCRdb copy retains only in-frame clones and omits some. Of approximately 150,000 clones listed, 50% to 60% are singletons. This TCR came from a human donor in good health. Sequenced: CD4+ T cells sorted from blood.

The DNA for the CDR3 is TGTGCCAGCATCCCAGGAAAGGGGGCCTATGAGCAGTTCTTC. It translates to CASIPGKGAYEQFF. J is TRBJ2-1 and V is TRBV5-4, with 7 bases fitting TRBD1. The germline gives CDR1 SGHNT, CDR2 YYREEE (reference sequence). Trimming removed 6 bases from V and 8 bases from J; junction bases left unmatched: 11. There are 14 residues in the CDR3.